Below are 8 T cell receptor beta chains sequenced from a single sample in a study of T cell responses to AZD1222 COVID-19 vaccine. Repertoires were generated with immunoSEQ multiplex PCR, while TCRdb's copy carries only in-frame clones and drops some. The repertoire holds approximately 150,000 clones, with approximately 90% as singletons. The specimen comprised peripheral blood, sampled 28 days after the second AZD1222 dose. The source of these receptors is an adult who received the AZD1222 COVID-19 vaccine.

This clone has a single count. This chain connects TRBV12-3 or TRBV12-4 to TRBJ2-3, with D unresolved. Between the trimmed V and J ends, which lost 3 bases and 0 bases, there was a span of 4 bases. The CDR3 totals 13 residues. The CDR3 region is CASSFVSTDTQYF. CDR3 nucleotide sequence: TGTGCCAGCAGTTTCGTTAGCACAGATACGCAGTATTTT.

The chain joins TRBV27 to TRBJ2-7; D remains ambiguous. Trimming pared 3 bases from V and 0 bases from J, leaving 6 bases between. The CDR3 has 13 amino acids. The germline V gene encodes CDR1 MNHEY and CDR2 SMNVEV (reference sequence). This CDR3 reads CASSFQSSYEQYF. CDR3 sequence (DNA): TGTGCCAGCAGTTTTCAGAGCTCCTACGAGCAGTACTTC.

This chain connects TRBV2 to TRBJ1-2, with TRBD1 matching 7 bases. V dropped 5 bases and J dropped 5; count of bases not matched to a gene: 5. The CDR3 totals 13 residues. Germline assignment: CDR1 SNHLY and CDR2 FYNNEI. Here the CDR3 reads CASSTRQGYGYTF. CDR3 sequence (DNA): TGTGCCAGCAGTACCCGACAGGGATATGGCTACACCTTC.

The CDR3, as DNA: TGTGCCAGCAGCGTAGGGACTAGCGGAGGTAATGAGCAGTTCTTC. It is translated as CASSVGTSGGNEQFF. J is TRBJ2-1 and V is TRBV9; 10 positions agree with TRBD2. Germline CDR1 SGDLS, CDR2 YYNGEE. Trimming took 0 bases from V and 7 from J; bases not matched to a gene: 4. The CDR3 contains 15 residues.

The chain has TRBV5-1 and TRBJ2-1; D might be TRBD2 (6 bases). In germline, CDR1 is SGHRS, CDR2 YFSETQ. The V and J ends lost 4 bases and 1 base respectively, with 15 bases between them. The CDR3 has 16 amino acids. CDR3 DNA sequence: TGCGCCAGCAGCATAGGACTACACACTTCCTACAATGAGCAGTTCTTC. Translating gives CASSIGLHTSYNEQFF. The full variable domain, completed using reference TRBV5-1 and TRBJ2-1, is KAGVTQTPRYLIKTRGQQVTLSCSPISGHRSVSWYQQTPGQGLQFLFEYFSETQRNKGNFPGRFSGRQFSNSRSEMNVSTLELGDSALYLCASSIGLHTSYNEQFFGPGTRLTVL.

V and J are TRBV7-2 and TRBJ2-5; D not certain. With 6 bases removed from V and 5 bases from J, the gap between germline ends came to 10 bases. CDR1 is SGHTA and CDR2 is FQGNSA in the germline V gene. CDR3 length equals 12 residues. CDR3 amino acids: CASRKLGETQYF. CDR3 DNA: TGTGCCAGCAGAAAACTCGGGGAGACCCAGTACTTC.

This chain uses TRBV11-2 with TRBJ2-7; 9 bases line up with TRBD2. This CDR3 region has 16 residues. CDR1 is SGHAT, CDR2 FQNNGV, per germline. The trim removed 4 bases at V and 7 bases at J, leaving 14 bases unmatched. This CDR3 is CASSSTILSGSYEQYF. CDR3 nucleotide sequence: TGTGCCAGCAGCTCCACGATTCTTAGCGGGAGTTATGAGCAGTACTTC. Combining the CDR3 with reference TRBV11-2 and TRBJ2-7 gives the whole variable domain EAGVAQSPRYKIIEKRQSVAFWCNPISGHATLYWYQQILGQGPKLLIQFQNNGVVDDSQLPKDRFSAERLKGVDSTLKIQPAKLEDSAVYLCASSSTILSGSYEQYFGPGTRLTVT.

This clone was counted once. The chain links TRBV11-3 to TRBJ2-1; 7 nucleotides match TRBD2. V dropped 1 base and J dropped 0; count of bases not matched to a gene: 12. Germline V gene sequence: CDR1 SGHNT, CDR2 YENEEA. The CDR3 extends over 19 amino acids. The CDR3 reads CASSLGRQASGRSYNEQFF. DNA for the CDR3: TGTGCCAGCAGCTTAGGCAGGCAGGCTAGCGGACGCTCCTACAATGAGCAGTTCTTC.